The clone carrying this T cell receptor (beta chain) was recorded at least ten times. Antigen specificity is unknown. Every patient had bone marrow sampled while the disease was active. V was pared by 0 bases and J by 1 base, with 13 bases between. Looked up from germline, CDR1 is LGHNA and CDR2 is YNFKEQ. The CDR3 has 16 residues. This library used 300 to 500 ng RNA and molecular barcoded adaptors spanning alpha/delta and beta/gamma chains. TCRdb used MiXCR to reprocess the reads, holding one entry per CDR3 protein. Of 100,000 to 150,000 distinct CDR3 sequences in the sample, 13% were seen once. The data derive from a study of read filtering for tumor transcriptome and immune sequencing. Broader study findings: IR-seq and RNA-seq agreed better without single-read clonotypes. Roughly 80% of IR-seq clonotypes had a single read, yet these held about 3.5% of reads.

This receptor was taken from a donor at least 40 years old with multiple myeloma. The chain has TRBV4-2 and TRBJ2-7; D possibly corresponds to TRBD2 (5 bases). The material sequenced was a population of CD138-negative cells sorted from bone marrow. The CDR3 nucleotides read TGTGCCAGCAGCCAAGATTCGGCTAGCAGATCCTACGAGCAGTACTTC. It is translated as CASSQDSASRSYEQYF.